The entry below gives a single T cell receptor (beta chain) sequence along with its context. Its antigen is still unknown. The study ran its PCR with 60 Vbeta and 13 Jbeta primers. Profiled with immunoSEQ multiplex PCR; TCRdb holds only in-frame clones, not every one. The sample gives 120,000 or so clones, 7% to 9.5% of which show up once; less than 6.5% is in the top ten. The record originates from a study of cytomegalovirus exposure and HLA in healthy donors. Germline V gene lookup returns CDR1 MRHNA and CDR2 SNTAGT. The CDR3 runs to 14 residues. V trimming: 6 bases; J trimming: 0 bases; junction bases outside the gene matches: 4. Study outcomes and limitations: TRBV6-2, TRBV6-3 and some other V segments were excluded as indistinguishable. In a later analysis, TCR beta V- and J-gene trimming showed a link to a missense DCLRE1C variant.

This receptor was identified in a woman aged 40 to 50 in good health and CMV-seropositive. The V call is TRBV6-4, the J call TRBJ1-2; 7 positions agree with TRBD1. Sequences were obtained from PBMCs. The DNA for the CDR3 is TGTGCCAGCAGACGGACAGGTTCTAACTATGGCTACACCTTC. Translated, it gives CASRRTGSNYGYTF.